This entry lists 29 T cell receptor beta chains sequenced from one sample in a study of blood T cell repertoires in COVID-19 (dated by TCRdb to about 2020). The receptor library was made with the immunoSEQ multiplex PCR assay. The immuneACCESS repertoire file appears here via TCRdb, limited to in-frame rearrangements. These files lack a portion of the clones; in checked studies, under half of the deficit traces to unresolved V genes, and the cause of the others is not known. The sample records 90,000 to 150,000 clones, approximately 85% of which are singletons. Together, the top ten hold roughly 10% of the sample. The specimen was peripheral blood. The receptor source for this set is a man at least 80 years old with acute or convalescent COVID-19.

V and J are TRBV19 and TRBJ1-2, with D maybe TRBD1 (6 bases). The CDR3 is 15 amino acids. Trimming took off 6 bases at V and 0 bases at J, with 14 bases between the two ends. CDR1 LNHDA and CDR2 SQIVND come from the germline V gene (reference sequence). The CDR3 here is CASSPTGHTNYGYTF. The CDR3 DNA follows: TGTGCCAGTAGCCCGACAGGTCACACTAACTATGGCTACACCTTC.

The rearrangement uses TRBV6-5 and TRBJ1-1; TRBD1 is a possible D gene (6 bases). The germline V and J ends were trimmed by 4 bases and 5 bases, with 20 bases remaining between them. Per germline, CDR1 MNHEY and CDR2 SVGAGI. This CDR3 spans 16 amino acids. The CDR3 DNA reads TGTGCCAGCAGTTCCCCGAGTTTGGCAGGGGATACTGAAGCTTTCTTT. It codes for CASSSPSLAGDTEAFF.

V gene TRBV5-1 combines with J gene TRBJ1-5, with TRBD1 identical over 9 bases. There are 15 residues in the CDR3. CDR1 and CDR2 from the germline V gene are SGHRS and YFSETQ. V dropped 1 base and J dropped 2; count of bases not matched to a gene: 1. The CDR3 is CASSLTGGGNQPQHF. In nucleotides, the CDR3 is TGCGCCAGCAGCTTGACAGGGGGCGGCAATCAGCCCCAGCATTTT.

This clone was detected only a few times. The CDR3 nucleotides read TGCGCCAGCGGACAACGGTGGGGCTCCCAAGAGACCCAGTACTTC. Translation gives CASGQRWGSQETQYF. V and J are TRBV5-1 and TRBJ2-5, with D maybe TRBD1 (5 bases). CDR1 is SGHRS and CDR2 is YFSETQ in the germline V gene. Trimming stripped 7 bases from V and 1 base from J, with 17 bases between. The CDR3 spans 15 residues.

This clone was seen only a few times. This chain uses TRBV29-1 with TRBJ2-7; 7 nucleotides line up with TRBD1. Per germline, CDR1 SQVTM and CDR2 ANQGSEA. The CDR3 consists of 14 residues. V lost 7 bases to trimming and J lost 2 bases; unmatched junction nucleotides: 11. CDR3 in DNA: TGCAGCGCCTGGACGACAGGGAGTCCCTACGAGCAGTACTTC. Translating gives CSAWTTGSPYEQYF.

The CDR3 region is CASSRQVYGANVLTF. In nucleotides, the CDR3 is TGTGCCAGTAGCCGGCAGGTGTACGGGGCCAACGTCCTGACTTTC. The chain is built from TRBV19 and TRBJ2-6; D is unresolved. Germline V gives CDR1 LNHDA, CDR2 SQIVND (reference sequence). V lost 6 bases to trimming and J lost 4 bases, with 13 bases between them. The CDR3 loop spans 15 amino acids.

The chain joins TRBV5-6 to TRBJ2-7; 7 bases line up with TRBD1. CDR3 length equals 16 residues. Germline CDR1 and CDR2: SGHDT and YYEEEE. The V segment lost 5 bases and the J segment 2 bases; nucleotides outside the gene matches: 13. The chain's CDR3 is CASRTYSGTAAYEQYF. Here the CDR3 DNA reads TGTGCCAGCAGAACTTATTCCGGGACAGCAGCCTACGAGCAGTACTTC.

The chain joins TRBV7-3 to TRBJ2-5; D is perhaps TRBD1 (5 bases). This CDR3 has 16 amino acids. Germline V CDR1 and CDR2: SGHTA, FQGTGA. V was shortened by 1 base and J by 1 base, with 13 bases between the two germline ends. DNA of the CDR3: TGTGCCAGCAGCTTAATTTTAGGCAGGGCCCAAGAGACCCAGTACTTC. As protein: CASSLILGRAQETQYF.

The genes are TRBV5-1 and TRBJ1-1; D call uncertain. Deletions cut 1 base from V and 7 bases from J, with 17 bases between. The CDR3 sequence is 15 residues long. Germline V gene sequence: CDR1 SGHRS, CDR2 YFSETQ. The CDR3 reads CASSLQSVGASEAFF. Here the CDR3 DNA reads TGCGCCAGCAGCTTGCAGTCAGTGGGCGCGAGTGAAGCTTTCTTT.

V usage is TRBV11-2 and J usage is TRBJ2-2; no clear D gene. Germline CDR1 SGHAT, CDR2 FQNNGV. The V gene lost 3 bases and the J gene lost 2 bases, with 10 bases spanning the gap. The CDR3 spans 15 residues. The CDR3 spells CASSFGGTNTGELFF. The CDR3 region has the DNA TGTGCCAGCAGCTTCGGCGGAACTAACACCGGGGAGCTGTTTTTT.

The rearrangement uses TRBV19 and TRBJ1-6; D remains unclear. CDR1 is LNHDA and CDR2 is SQIVND in the germline V gene (reference sequence). Trimming removed 7 bases from V and 4 bases from J, with 11 bases in between. CDR3 length equals 14 residues. The CDR3 region has the DNA TGTGCCAGTACCTCGCAGGCGTATAATTCACCCCTCCACTTT. Protein product: CASTSQAYNSPLHF. Together with reference TRBV19 and TRBJ1-6, the CDR3 gives the full variable domain: DGGITQSPKYLFRKEGQNVTLSCEQNLNHDAMYWYRQDPGQGLRLIYYSQIVNDFQKGDIAEGYSVSREKKESFPLTVTSAQKNPTAFYLCASTSQAYNSPLHFGNGTRLTVT.

This chain connects TRBV5-1 to TRBJ1-1; D gene uncertain. V shed 5 bases and J shed 1 base, with 9 bases lying between them. This CDR3 comprises 13 residues. Germline CDR1 reads SGHRS; CDR2 reads YFSETQ. The DNA for the CDR3 is TGCGCCAGCAGATCTACGGGGAACACTGAAGCTTTCTTT. This translates into CASRSTGNTEAFF.

The chain has TRBV3-1 (or the pseudogene TRBV3-2) and TRBJ2-1; possibly TRBD1 for D (6 bases). The CDR3 is 13 amino acids. V shed 4 bases and J shed 6 bases, with 10 bases lying between them. CDR1 and CDR2 from the germline V gene are LGHDT and YNNKEL (reference sequence). The DNA of the CDR3 is TGTGCCAGCAGCCCCCTGGGGGCCAATGAGCAGTTCTTC. Its translation is CASSPLGANEQFF.

V and J are TRBV3-1 (or the pseudogene TRBV3-2) and TRBJ1-5; D might be TRBD1 (5 bases). The germline V gene has CDR1 LGHDT and CDR2 YNNKEL (reference sequence). The length of the CDR3 is 14 residues. V was pared by 8 bases and J by 0 bases, with 11 bases between. CDR3 loop: CASSQTDSNQPQHF. For the CDR3, the DNA is TGTGCCAGCTCCCAGACAGATAGCAATCAGCCCCAGCATTTT.

Comments on this clone: The junction differs from germline at one of its ends, possibly a read error. This chain joins TRBV7-9 and TRBJ1-3; the D is unclear. The CDR3 loop spans 15 amino acids. Germline lookup yields CDR1 SEHNR and CDR2 FQNEAQ (reference sequence). This chain's CDR3 is CASRLGSGSGNTIYF. DNA of the CDR3: TGTGCCAGCAGATTAGGGTCAGGCAGTGGAAACACCATATATTTT.

This sequence joins TRBV7-2 and TRBJ1-5; no definite D call. This CDR3 has 15 residues. V was cut by 1 base and J by 3 bases, with 10 bases left in between. CDR1 is SGHTA, CDR2 FQGNSA, per germline. The CDR3 sequence: CASSLVGISNQPQHF. The CDR3 nucleotides are TGTGCCAGCAGCTTAGTCGGGATCTCCAATCAGCCCCAGCATTTT. Variable domain in full (rest from reference TRBV7-2 and TRBJ1-5): GAGVSQSPSNKVTEKGKDVELRCDPISGHTALYWYRQSLGQGLEFLIYFQGNSAPDKSGLPSDRFSAERTGGSVSTLTIQRTQQEDSAVYLCASSLVGISNQPQHFGDGTRLSIL.

The V gene is TRBV5-1, the J gene TRBJ2-2; a possible D gene is TRBD1 (5 bases). V lost 3 bases and J lost 1, with 7 bases in between. This CDR3 has 14 amino acids. CDR1 and CDR2 (germline): SGHRS, YFSETQ. The CDR3 region is CASSYGQNTGELFF. The CDR3 bases are TGCGCCAGCAGCTATGGACAGAACACCGGGGAGCTGTTTTTT.

V usage is TRBV5-1 and J usage is TRBJ2-1; TRBD2 is a possible D gene (5 bases). V was trimmed by 4 bases and J by 0 bases, leaving 14 bases between them. CDR1 SGHRS and CDR2 YFSETQ come from the germline V gene. The CDR3 loop spans 16 amino acids. CDR3 DNA: TGCGCCAGCAGCCATCCGGGGTCCAGCTCCTACAATGAGCAGTTCTTC. Protein: CASSHPGSSSYNEQFF.

The chain carries TRBV10-3 and TRBJ2-1; the match to TRBD2 covers 13 bases. Looked up from germline, CDR1 is ENHRY and CDR2 is SYGVKD. Unmatched junction bases numbered 1, after V lost 4 bases and J lost 4 bases. The CDR3 totals 15 residues. The CDR3 loop reads CAISALAGGYNEQFF. CDR3 coding DNA: TGTGCCATCAGTGCACTAGCGGGAGGGTACAATGAGCAGTTCTTC.

The genes are TRBV19 and TRBJ1-1; maybe TRBD1 (6 bases). With 2 bases removed from V and 1 base from J, the gap between germline ends came to 8 bases. Germline CDR1 is LNHDA and CDR2 is SQIVND (reference sequence). This CDR3 contains 14 residues. CDR3 sequence: CASSIIGGNTEAFF. CDR3 DNA: TGTGCCAGTAGTATAATAGGGGGGAACACTGAAGCTTTCTTT.

V usage is TRBV19 and J usage is TRBJ1-5; D uncertain. The CDR3 is 13 amino acids. CDR1 and CDR2 (germline): LNHDA, SQIVND (reference sequence). Deletions cut 5 bases from V and 7 bases from J, with 12 bases between. CDR3 sequence (DNA): TGTGCCAGTAGTCTTACGGAGGAGCAGCCCCAGCATTTT. Its protein is CASSLTEEQPQHF.

The CDR3 sequence is CASSPGTGENQPQHF. For the CDR3, the DNA is TGTGCCAGCAGCCCAGGGACAGGTGAAAATCAGCCCCAGCATTTT. The rearrangement uses TRBV5-5 and TRBJ1-5, with 8 bases aligning to TRBD1. The CDR3 consists of 15 residues. The germline V gene encodes CDR1 SGHKS and CDR2 YYEKEE (reference sequence). V lost 4 bases to trimming and J lost 4 bases; unmatched junction nucleotides: 7.

V usage is TRBV5-1 and J usage is TRBJ2-6, with 10 bases identical to TRBD2. V gave up 4 bases and J gave up 0 bases; unmatched junction bases: 10. The CDR3 has 19 residues. Germline CDR1 reads SGHRS; CDR2 reads YFSETQ. In DNA form, the CDR3 reads TGCGCCAGCAGCATACAACTAGCGGGACCTTTCTCTGGGGCCAACGTCCTGACTTTC. Encoded protein: CASSIQLAGPFSGANVLTF.

The J gene is TRBJ1-6, the V gene TRBV12-5; a weak D match, TRBD1 (5 bases). The CDR3 has 14 amino acids. The V end was cut by 3 bases, the J end by 5 bases, with 8 bases between. The germline V gene has CDR1 LGHNT and CDR2 FRNRAP. The CDR3 DNA sequence: TGTGCTAGTGGTTTCGCGGGGCATAATTCACCCCTCCACTTT. As protein: CASGFAGHNSPLHF.

The chain couples TRBV19 to TRBJ1-1; TRBD1 might be the D (6 bases). The CDR3 has 14 amino acids. V lost 3 bases, J lost 0 bases, and 8 bases lay in between. Germline lookup yields CDR1 LNHDA and CDR2 SQIVND (reference sequence). This CDR3 is CASSISGVNTEAFF. The CDR3 DNA reads TGTGCCAGTAGTATTTCAGGGGTGAACACTGAAGCTTTCTTT.

The rearrangement joins TRBV3-1 (or the pseudogene TRBV3-2) to TRBJ1-5; TRBD1 is a possible D gene (5 bases). This CDR3 is built from 15 residues. Germline values: CDR1 LGHDT, CDR2 YNNKEL (reference sequence). The germline V and J ends were trimmed by 0 bases and 7 bases, with 13 bases remaining between them. The CDR3 DNA sequence: TGTGCCAGCAGCCAAGATAGGGGCAGGGCCCAGCCCCAGCATTTT. Protein: CASSQDRGRAQPQHF.

This chain joins TRBV5-1 and TRBJ2-1, with 7 bases matching TRBD2. Germline CDR1 reads SGHRS; CDR2 reads YFSETQ. V shed 3 bases, J shed 9 bases, and the junction held 12 bases outside the gene matches. The length of the CDR3 is 15 residues. The CDR3 DNA follows: TGCGCCAGCAGCTCCCTGGCGGGAGTTGAAGGTGAGCAGTTCTTC. Its translation is CASSSLAGVEGEQFF.

In this sample, this clone turned up a few times. This sequence joins TRBV27 and TRBJ1-2; 9 bases match TRBD1. Germline loops: CDR1 MNHEY, CDR2 SMNVEV (reference sequence). CDR3 size: 15 residues. J gave up 7 bases and V 0 bases, and 6 bases lay outside the gene matches. The CDR3 DNA sequence: TGTGCCAGCAGTTTATCGGGACAGGGCGTCGGTGGCTACACCTTC. Protein sequence: CASSLSGQGVGGYTF.

The V and J genes are TRBV19 and TRBJ1-5; 10 bases fit TRBD1. From germline, CDR1 is LNHDA and CDR2 SQIVND (reference sequence). The CDR3 is 18 amino acids. Trimming at V came to 6 bases and at J to 5 bases, leaving 16 bases not matched to a gene. CDR3 DNA: TGTGCCAGTAGGGCCCGGGACAGGGGTCGTATGGGCGATCAGCCCCAGCATTTT. Translating gives CASRARDRGRMGDQPQHF.